The 21 T cell receptor beta chains listed next were all sequenced from one sample in a study of cytomegalovirus exposure and HLA in healthy donors. The PCR was carried out with 60 Vbeta primers and 13 Jbeta primers. Some clones are missing from TCRdb's copy, which holds only in-frame ones; the method was immunoSEQ multiplex PCR. The sample consists of 100,000 to 150,000 clones, roughly three quarters of them appearing once. Material for sequencing was PBMCs. These receptors were obtained from a woman in her thirties or forties in good health and CMV-seronegative.

This clone was counted a single time. The V and J genes are TRBV7-3 and TRBJ2-7; 12 bases match TRBD2. This CDR3 contains 14 residues. V dropped 1 base and J dropped 6; count of bases not matched to a gene: 1. Germline CDR1 and CDR2: SGHTA and FQGTGA. The CDR3, as DNA: TGTGCCAGCAGCTTAAGACTAGCGGGGGCCGAGCAGTACTTC. Its translation: CASSLRLAGAEQYF.

This clone was found once. The chain is built from TRBV2 and TRBJ1-6; 10 bases match TRBD1. CDR1 SNHLY and CDR2 FYNNEI come from the germline V gene. Unmatched junction bases numbered 8, after V lost 2 bases and J lost 7 bases. The CDR3 extends over 17 amino acids. The CDR3 DNA sequence: TGTGCCAGCAGTGAAAGGGGACAGGGGAATTGGAATTCACCCCTCCACTTT. Its translation: CASSERGQGNWNSPLHF.

The J gene is TRBJ2-1, the V gene TRBV18, with 8 bases identical to TRBD1. Germline loops: CDR1 KGHSH, CDR2 LQKENI. This CDR3 has 15 residues. After removal of 6 bases from V and 2 bases from J, the junction contained 6 bases not matched to a gene. The CDR3 DNA reads TGTGCCAGCTCCCCCGGACAGGGAACCTACAATGAGCAGTTCTTC. Amino acids: CASSPGQGTYNEQFF.

The chain carries TRBV10-3 and TRBJ2-5; D uncertain. The CDR3 totals 18 residues. Trimming removed 0 bases at V and 4 bases at J, with 21 bases between. In germline, CDR1 is ENHRY, CDR2 SYGVKD. The CDR3 nucleotides read TGTGCCATCAGTGAGTCGATCAGTCAAAAAAACACCAGAGAGACCCAGTACTTC. Its translation is CAISESISQKNTRETQYF.

V and J are TRBV2 and TRBJ1-2; D possibly corresponds to TRBD1 (5 bases). The CDR3 runs 14 residues. Germline CDR1 reads SNHLY; CDR2 reads FYNNEI. V lost 3 bases and J 6 bases, leaving 14 bases between the germline ends. The CDR3 sequence: CASSEIVRGNGYTF. DNA for the CDR3: TGTGCCAGCAGTGAGATTGTTCGGGGGAATGGCTACACCTTC.

V and J are TRBV18 and TRBJ2-3; TRBD2 aligns across 11 bases. The germline V gene encodes CDR1 KGHSH and CDR2 LQKENI. The CDR3 loop spans 16 amino acids. The trim removed 2 bases at V and 4 bases at J, leaving 5 bases unmatched. The chain's CDR3 is CASSPISGGAPDTQYF. The CDR3 nucleotides read TGTGCCAGCTCACCAATTAGCGGGGGGGCCCCAGATACGCAGTATTTT.

This chain links TRBV30 with TRBJ2-7, with D tentatively TRBD2 (7 bases). Trimming cost V 0 bases and J 5 bases, with 11 bases left between them. The CDR3 extends over 13 amino acids. Germline loops: CDR1 GTSNPN, CDR2 SVGIG (reference sequence). The CDR3 nucleotides read TGTGCCTGGAGTGTAGAAGGGGGGGACGAGCAGTACTTC. This sequence encodes CAWSVEGGDEQYF.

V and J are TRBV2 and TRBJ2-7; 10 bases fit TRBD2. Per the germline V gene, CDR1 is SNHLY and CDR2 is FYNNEI. Trimming at V came to 6 bases and at J to 4 bases, leaving 6 bases not matched to a gene. This CDR3 is 14 amino acids long. Here the CDR3 reads CASRGSGRRYEQYF. CDR3 nucleotides: TGTGCCAGCAGGGGTAGCGGGAGGAGGTACGAGCAGTACTTC.

This clone was found once. The chain employs TRBV7-2 and TRBJ2-2, with 8 bases that match TRBD2. The CDR3 contains 15 residues. The V segment lost 3 bases and the J segment 5 bases; nucleotides outside the gene matches: 5. Germline V gene data show CDR1 as SGHTA and CDR2 as FQGNSA. CDR3 in amino acids: CASSLRRGDTGELFF. The CDR3 nucleotides read TGTGCCAGCAGCTTGAGGCGGGGGGATACCGGGGAGCTGTTTTTT.

This clone has a handful of counts. The V gene is TRBV11-2, the J gene TRBJ1-2; D is ambiguous. Per germline, CDR1 SGHAT and CDR2 FQNNGV. This CDR3 is built from 14 residues. V was shortened by 5 bases and J by 6 bases, with 16 bases between the two germline ends. The CDR3 bases are TGTGCCAGCAGCCAAGAGTTAGGGAGGGATGGCTACACCTTC. Amino acids: CASSQELGRDGYTF. Full variable domain (remainder filled in from reference TRBV11-2 and TRBJ1-2): EAGVAQSPRYKIIEKRQSVAFWCNPISGHATLYWYQQILGQGPKLLIQFQNNGVVDDSQLPKDRFSAERLKGVDSTLKIQPAKLEDSAVYLCASSQELGRDGYTFGSGTRLTVV.

The J gene is TRBJ1-2, the V gene TRBV28; 10 bases map to TRBD1. The CDR3 consists of 14 residues. The trim removed 7 bases at V and 4 bases at J, leaving 6 bases unmatched. Germline-derived CDR1 and CDR2 are MDHEN and SYDVKM. The CDR3 protein is CASKTGGVSYGYTF. The CDR3 region has the DNA TGTGCCAGCAAGACAGGGGGCGTAAGCTATGGCTACACCTTC.

This chain joins TRBV7-7 and TRBJ2-7; possible D gene TRBD1, 6 bases. The ends were cut back, 5 bases at V and 1 base at J, with 15 bases in the middle. In germline, CDR1 is SSHAT, CDR2 FNYEAQ (reference sequence). This CDR3 region has 15 residues. Here the CDR3 reads CASSPRTGLSYEQYF. CDR3 bases: TGTGCCAGCAGCCCGCGAACAGGGTTATCCTACGAGCAGTACTTC.

This clone occurred once. The chain is built from TRBV6-5 and TRBJ1-4; TRBD1 is a possible D gene (6 bases). Germline lookup yields CDR1 MNHEY and CDR2 SVGAGI. Trimming took 5 bases from V and 0 from J, leaving 10 bases between them. This CDR3 is built from 15 residues. The CDR3 loop reads CASSITGSTNEKLFF. CDR3 coding DNA: TGTGCCAGCAGTATAACAGGGTCAACTAATGAAAAACTGTTTTTT.

This clone was observed a handful of times. The CDR3 region has the DNA TGTGCCAGCAGTTTACCCGGGACAGGGAATGAAAAACTGTTTTTT. This codes for CASSLPGTGNEKLFF. V gene TRBV28 combines with J gene TRBJ1-4, with TRBD1 identical over 9 bases. CDR3 length: 15 residues. The germline CDR1 and CDR2 sequences are MDHEN and SYDVKM. V gave up 2 bases and J gave up 5 bases; unmatched junction bases: 3.

J is TRBJ1-1 and V is TRBV28, with a possible D match to TRBD1 (5 bases). The CDR3 consists of 13 residues. The germline V gene has CDR1 MDHEN and CDR2 SYDVKM. V lost 5 bases, J lost 7 bases, and 14 bases lay in between. CDR3 residues: CASSQRRGREAFF. The CDR3 nucleotides are TGTGCCAGCAGTCAAAGGAGGGGCCGTGAAGCTTTCTTT.

The chain couples TRBV15 to TRBJ1-5; tentatively, D is TRBD1 (5 bases). Germline V lookup: CDR1 LNHNV, CDR2 YYDKDF (reference sequence). With 3 bases removed from V and 3 bases from J, the gap between germline ends came to 18 bases. The CDR3 spans 17 residues. CDR3 in DNA: TGTGCCACCAGCAGGGGAGGGGCGGGTATGGTCAATCAGCCCCAGCATTTT. It yields the protein CATSRGGAGMVNQPQHF.

The chain has TRBV5-1 and TRBJ2-1, with 11 bases lining up with TRBD2. The germline gives CDR1 SGHRS, CDR2 YFSETQ. Germline trimming cut 0 bases from V and 7 bases from J; bases unmatched to any gene: 3. The CDR3 is made up of 15 amino acids. The CDR3 loop reads CASSLEPSGGNEQFF. The CDR3 nucleotides read TGCGCCAGCAGCTTGGAGCCTAGCGGGGGGAATGAGCAGTTCTTC.

This chain connects TRBV2 to TRBJ1-2; weak D call: TRBD1 (5 bases). Germline-derived CDR1 and CDR2 are SNHLY and FYNNEI. V was trimmed by 6 bases and J by 7 bases, leaving 18 bases between them. The CDR3 extends over 14 amino acids. The CDR3 loop is CASSPRGSSGGYTF. CDR3 bases: TGTGCCAGCAGCCCCCGGGGGTCAAGTGGTGGCTACACCTTC.

The V gene is TRBV6-6, the J gene TRBJ1-6; 7 bases match TRBD1. There are 15 residues in the CDR3. Losses at the gene ends were 8 bases for V and 6 bases for J; bases not matched to a gene: 10. From germline, CDR1 is MNHNY and CDR2 SVGAGI (reference sequence). CDR3 nucleotide sequence: TGTGCCAGCGGGGATGGGACAGCAACTAATTCACCCCTCCACTTT. Translating it yields CASGDGTATNSPLHF.

On this clone: Its ends do not fully match the called genes, so a read error is possible. The J gene is TRBJ2-6, the V gene TRBV11-2, with TRBD1 matching 9 bases. CDR3 length: 18 amino acids. CDR1 SGHAT and CDR2 FQNNGV come from the germline V gene. The CDR3 is CASSSRLTGGSGANGLTF. In nucleotides, the CDR3 is TGTGCCAGCAGCTCCCGGCTGACAGGGGGTTCTGGGGCCAACGGCCTGACTTTC.

Notes on this clone: The same CDR3 also results from other DNA sequences found in this sample. This chain connects TRBV7-9 to TRBJ2-7, with a weak D call TRBD2 (5 bases). The germline V gene has CDR1 SEHNR and CDR2 FQNEAQ (reference sequence). CDR3 length equals 15 residues. V gave up 5 bases and J gave up 6 bases, with 20 bases separating them. The CDR3 loop is CASSRSMGSGGEQYF. The DNA for the CDR3 is TGTGCCAGCAGCCGGAGTATGGGGAGTGGAGGCGAGCAGTACTTC.